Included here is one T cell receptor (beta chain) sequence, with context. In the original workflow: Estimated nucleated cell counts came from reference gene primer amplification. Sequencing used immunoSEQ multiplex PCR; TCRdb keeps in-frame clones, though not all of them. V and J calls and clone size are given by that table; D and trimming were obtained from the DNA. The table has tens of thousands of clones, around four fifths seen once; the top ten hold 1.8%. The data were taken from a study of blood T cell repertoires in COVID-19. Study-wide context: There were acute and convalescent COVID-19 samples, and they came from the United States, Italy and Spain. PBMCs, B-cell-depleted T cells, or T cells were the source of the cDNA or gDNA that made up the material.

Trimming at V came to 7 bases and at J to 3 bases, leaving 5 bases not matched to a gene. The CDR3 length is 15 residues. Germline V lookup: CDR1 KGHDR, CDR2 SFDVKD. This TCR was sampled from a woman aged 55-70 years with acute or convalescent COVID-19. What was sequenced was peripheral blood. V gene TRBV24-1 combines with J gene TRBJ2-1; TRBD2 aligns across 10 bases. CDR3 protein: CATSPSGSFYNEQFF. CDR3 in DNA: TGTGCCACCAGCCCTAGCGGGAGTTTCTACAATGAGCAGTTCTTC.